This TCR beta chain was sequenced in a study of OX40 agonist ivuxolimab in advanced cancers. Background on the study: An anti-OX40 (CD134) antibody with agonistic activity, ivuxolimab, was administered to patients. Participants could have had prior anti-PD-1, anti-PD-L1 or anti-CTLA-4 therapy, and roughly 39% had some. General study findings and limits: CD4+ T cells averaged fewer expanded clones than CD8+ T cells. The antigen specificity of the peripheral T cells (those that were expanded) was not determined.

Here immunoSEQ multiplex PCR was the method, and the copy in TCRdb shows in-frame clones only, minus some. The sample has 50,000 or so clones, around 86% seen once. Regarding this clone: Antigen specificity is unknown.

This specimen was CD4+ or CD8+ T cells sorted from blood, taken in a trial of the OX40 agonist ivuxolimab. This receptor was identified in an adult with an advanced solid tumor such as melanoma, head and neck, liver or kidney cancer.

CDR3 sequence reads: CASSVSGDPDTQYF. The CDR3 nucleotides read TGTGCCAGTAGTGTCTCAGGGGACCCAGATACGCAGTATTTT. The rearrangement uses TRBV19 and TRBJ2-3, with D perhaps TRBD1 (6 bases). This CDR3 has 14 residues. V was pared by 5 bases and J by 4 bases, with 13 bases between. The germline V gene has CDR1 LNHDA and CDR2 SQIVND (reference sequence).